This entry lists 27 T cell receptor beta chains sequenced from one sample in a study of shared clonotypes between healthy human individuals. Some clones are missing from TCRdb's copy, which holds only in-frame ones; the method was immunoSEQ multiplex PCR. The sample has about 2,500,000 clones; approximately 94% are singletons. The sequencing sample was made of naive CD4+ T cells sorted from blood. Subset: CD45RA+ positively selected. The receptors were sampled from a young man in good health.

Details on this clone: This sample includes further DNA sequences coding for the same CDR3. The CDR3 region has the DNA TGCGCCAGCAGTGAGGGCCTAGCGGGCACCGGGGAGCTGTTTTTT. It is translated as CASSEGLAGTGELFF. The gene calls are TRBV10-1 and TRBJ2-2; 8 bases agree with TRBD2. This CDR3 is 15 amino acids long. Germline CDR1 WNHNN, CDR2 SYGVQD (reference sequence). Trimming took 2 bases from V and 4 from J; bases not matched to a gene: 3.

The chain uses TRBV30 and TRBJ2-5, with 8 bases lining up with TRBD1. V lost 1 base, J lost 5 bases, and 6 bases stayed unmatched. CDR3 length: 14 amino acids. Per germline, CDR1 GTSNPN and CDR2 SVGIG (reference sequence). CDR3 region: CAWSEQGATETQYF. The CDR3 bases are TGTGCCTGGAGTGAGCAGGGGGCAACGGAGACCCAGTACTTC.

The chain uses TRBV7-2 and TRBJ2-7; 10 bases match TRBD2. The CDR3 spans 14 residues. V lost 5 bases, J lost 6 bases, and 7 bases stayed unmatched. The germline V gene encodes CDR1 SGHTA and CDR2 FQGNSA. Here the CDR3 DNA reads TGTGCCAGCAGCCAGCCGGGACTAGCGACCGAGCAGTACTTC. Its protein product is CASSQPGLATEQYF.

The rearrangement joins TRBV2 to TRBJ2-5; 8 nucleotides match TRBD1. The CDR3 has 15 residues. Trimming took 2 bases from V and 1 from J; bases not matched to a gene: 3. Germline CDR1 SNHLY, CDR2 FYNNEI. Here the CDR3 DNA reads TGTGCCAGCAGTGAAAGCAGGGGGCCCCAAGAGACCCAGTACTTC. Residues: CASSESRGPQETQYF.

The rearrangement links TRBV19 to TRBJ2-7; 8 bases map to TRBD2. Unmatched junction bases numbered 8, after V lost 0 bases and J lost 4 bases. Looked up from germline, CDR1 is LNHDA and CDR2 is SQIVND (reference sequence). The CDR3 covers 16 residues. The CDR3 region is CASSIDQAGGRYEQYF. The CDR3 coding sequence is TGTGCCAGTAGTATAGATCAGGCGGGAGGCAGGTACGAGCAGTACTTC.

The rearrangement joins TRBV7-2 to TRBJ2-7; perhaps TRBD2 as D (6 bases). The CDR3 is 15 amino acids. The germline V gene has CDR1 SGHTA and CDR2 FQGNSA. V lost 5 bases and J lost 0, with 14 bases in between. CDR3 in DNA: TGTGCCAGCAGCGCCGGGGAGCGGGCCTCCTACGAGCAGTACTTC. This encodes CASSAGERASYEQYF. The whole variable domain, remainder taken from reference TRBV7-2 and TRBJ2-7, is GAGVSQSPSNKVTEKGKDVELRCDPISGHTALYWYRQSLGQGLEFLIYFQGNSAPDKSGLPSDRFSAERTGGSVSTLTIQRTQQEDSAVYLCASSAGERASYEQYFGPGTRLTVT.

The chain's CDR3 is CASTEQGSGEQYF. CDR3 nucleotides: TGCGCAAGTACTGAACAGGGAAGTGGCGAGCAGTACTTC. The chain carries TRBV29-1 and TRBJ2-7; maybe TRBD1 (6 bases). This CDR3 has 13 residues. Germline V gene lookup returns CDR1 SQVTM and CDR2 ANQGSEA.

Regarding this clone: Mismatch with germline at one junction end may stem from a read error. The chain recombines TRBV7-7 with TRBJ2-1; 9 nucleotides agree with TRBD2. The CDR3 is 14 residues long. Germline CDR1 SSHAT, CDR2 FNYEAQ (reference sequence). Here the CDR3 DNA reads TGTGCTAGCAGCTTGGGTAGCGGGAGAAATGAGCAGTTCTTC. This sequence encodes CASSLGSGRNEQFF.

The chain carries TRBV25-1 and TRBJ2-7; 7 nucleotides align to TRBD2. CDR1 MGHDK and CDR2 SYGVNS come from the germline V gene. J was trimmed by 7 bases and V by 7 bases; bases with no gene match: 10. The CDR3 spans 13 residues. This chain's CDR3 is CASIPSGGWEQYF. CDR3 coding DNA: TGTGCCAGCATTCCTAGCGGAGGGTGGGAGCAGTACTTC.

J is TRBJ2-7 and V is TRBV18, with 9 bases identical to TRBD2. Trimming removed 0 bases from V and 5 bases from J; junction bases left unmatched: 8. The CDR3 loop spans 16 amino acids. CDR1 KGHSH and CDR2 LQKENI come from the germline V gene. The CDR3 region has the DNA TGTGCCAGCTCACCACCGGGTGGCGGGAGGGTCGACGAGCAGTACTTC. Translating gives CASSPPGGGRVDEQYF. Looking up the rest from reference TRBV18 and TRBJ2-7 gives the full variable domain: NAGVMQNPRHLVRRRGQEARLRCSPMKGHSHVYWYRQLPEEGLKFMVYLQKENIIDESGMPKERFSAEFPKEGPSILRIQQVVRGDSAAYFCASSPPGGGRVDEQYFGPGTRLTVT.

V usage is TRBV11-2 and J usage is TRBJ1-3; D gene uncertain. The CDR3 covers 15 residues. The V end lost 5 bases, the J end lost 2 bases, and 13 bases lay between the germline ends. Germline loops: CDR1 SGHAT, CDR2 FQNNGV. CDR3 in DNA: TGTGCCAGCAGCCTCCGATTTCCAACTGGAAACACCATATATTTT. Translating gives CASSLRFPTGNTIYF. Variable domain in full (rest from reference TRBV11-2 and TRBJ1-3): EAGVAQSPRYKIIEKRQSVAFWCNPISGHATLYWYQQILGQGPKLLIQFQNNGVVDDSQLPKDRFSAERLKGVDSTLKIQPAKLEDSAVYLCASSLRFPTGNTIYFGEGSWLTVV.

The rearrangement joins TRBV28 to TRBJ2-3; D call uncertain. V was pared by 2 bases and J by 0 bases, with 12 bases between. The CDR3 length is 16 residues. Per the germline V gene, CDR1 is MDHEN and CDR2 is SYDVKM. The DNA of the CDR3 is TGTGCCAGCAGTTTACGTACCGGAAGAAGCACAGATACGCAGTATTTT. Translation gives CASSLRTGRSTDTQYF.

This chain connects TRBV6-1 to TRBJ2-3, with 7 positions matching TRBD1. Germline loops: CDR1 MNHNS, CDR2 SASEGT. V shed 7 bases and J 2 bases; nucleotides not matched to a gene: 9. The CDR3 extends over 15 amino acids. For the CDR3, the DNA is TGTGCCAGCAACCCCGGGACAGCCCTCACAGATACGCAGTATTTT. This gives the protein CASNPGTALTDTQYF.

The chain links TRBV7-2 to TRBJ1-5; no reliable D call. V lost 5 bases to trimming and J lost 3 bases, with 14 bases between them. This CDR3 contains 15 residues. The V gene's germline CDR1 is SGHTA and CDR2 FQGNSA. DNA of the CDR3: TGTGCCAGCAGCCCCATCCCTAGGAACAATCAGCCCCAGCATTTT. Translation gives CASSPIPRNNQPQHF.

This chain connects TRBV29-1 to TRBJ1-3; no definite D call. The CDR3 runs to 13 residues. Germline assignment: CDR1 SQVTM and CDR2 ANQGSEA. The CDR3 here is CSAGPVTGNTIYF. CDR3 coding DNA: TGCAGTGCGGGCCCAGTCACTGGAAACACCATATATTTT. The full variable domain, in which reference TRBV29-1 and TRBJ1-3 provide the parts outside the CDR3, is SAVISQKPSRDICQRGTSLTIQCQVDSQVTMMFWYRQQPGQSLTLIATANQGSEATYESGFVIDKFPISRPNLTFSTLTVSNMSPEDSSIYLCSAGPVTGNTIYFGEGSWLTVV.

The chain recombines TRBV5-8 with TRBJ2-3, with 11 bases that match TRBD2. Germline CDR1 and CDR2: SGHTS and YDEGEE. V dropped 1 base and J dropped 1; count of bases not matched to a gene: 2. The CDR3 has 16 amino acids. CDR3 nucleotides: TGTGCCAGCAGCTTGCCGACTAGCGGGGGCACAGATACGCAGTATTTT. This encodes CASSLPTSGGTDTQYF.

This chain links TRBV11-2 with TRBJ2-6, with 8 positions matching TRBD1. CDR3 length equals 17 residues. Germline V lookup: CDR1 SGHAT, CDR2 FQNNGV. V lost 1 base, J lost 4 bases, and 6 bases stayed unmatched. The CDR3 reads CASSLAGGALGANVLTF. The CDR3 coding sequence is TGTGCCAGCAGCTTAGCAGGGGGCGCTTTGGGGGCCAACGTCCTGACTTTC.

This chain connects TRBV19 to TRBJ2-6, with D possibly TRBD1 on 6 matching bases. This CDR3 contains 16 residues. CDR1 LNHDA and CDR2 SQIVND come from the germline V gene (reference sequence). V lost 7 bases and J lost 3, with 16 bases in between. CDR3 coding DNA: TGTGCCAGTACCCTAAGTTGGGGGCTTGGGGCCAACGTCCTGACTTTC. Translation gives CASTLSWGLGANVLTF. Looking up the rest from reference TRBV19 and TRBJ2-6 gives the full variable domain: DGGITQSPKYLFRKEGQNVTLSCEQNLNHDAMYWYRQDPGQGLRLIYYSQIVNDFQKGDIAEGYSVSREKKESFPLTVTSAQKNPTAFYLCASTLSWGLGANVLTFGAGSRLTVL.

This clone has only one observation. This rearrangement joins TRBV19 to TRBJ1-4; D ambiguous. Germline V gives CDR1 LNHDA, CDR2 SQIVND (reference sequence). The V end was cut by 1 base, the J end by 5 bases, with 11 bases between. This CDR3 is 15 amino acids long. The CDR3: CASSIGRPRNEKLFF. The CDR3 nucleotides are TGTGCCAGTAGTATAGGACGGCCGCGGAATGAAAAACTGTTTTTT.

The rearrangement joins TRBV30 to TRBJ2-3; TRBD2 matches 7 bases. From germline, CDR1 is GTSNPN and CDR2 SVGIG (reference sequence). This CDR3 has 15 residues. V lost 0 bases and J lost 5; bases outside the gene matches: 8. CDR3 in amino acids: CAWSVGAGVGDTQYF. CDR3 bases: TGTGCCTGGAGTGTGGGTGCGGGAGTAGGAGATACGCAGTATTTT.

The J gene is TRBJ2-2, the V gene TRBV18; D is unresolved. The CDR3 extends over 15 amino acids. Germline CDR1 reads KGHSH; CDR2 reads LQKENI. Trimming left V 6 bases short and J 2 bases short, with 13 bases between. CDR3 region: CASSRRSENTGELFF. Written as DNA, the CDR3 is TGTGCCAGCTCCCGTCGCTCCGAAAACACCGGGGAGCTGTTTTTT.

V is TRBV19 and J is TRBJ2-7; 9 bases agree with TRBD1. Germline V CDR1 and CDR2: LNHDA, SQIVND (reference sequence). CDR3 length: 15 amino acids. V shed 4 bases, J shed 2 bases, and the junction held 6 bases outside the gene matches. The CDR3 sequence is CASSSPGQGPYEQYF. The CDR3 DNA follows: TGTGCCAGTAGTAGCCCGGGACAGGGCCCCTACGAGCAGTACTTC.

The chain uses TRBV7-2 and TRBJ1-5; D unresolved. V lost 5 bases to trimming and J lost 3 bases, with 8 bases between them. CDR1 is SGHTA and CDR2 is FQGNSA in the germline V gene. The CDR3 runs 13 residues. The CDR3 sequence: CASSAHFNQPQHF. CDR3 in DNA: TGTGCCAGCAGCGCACACTTCAATCAGCCCCAGCATTTT. The whole variable domain, remainder taken from reference TRBV7-2 and TRBJ1-5, is GAGVSQSPSNKVTEKGKDVELRCDPISGHTALYWYRQSLGQGLEFLIYFQGNSAPDKSGLPSDRFSAERTGGSVSTLTIQRTQQEDSAVYLCASSAHFNQPQHFGDGTRLSIL.

Details on this clone: Other nucleotide sequences in the sample specify the same CDR3. J is TRBJ2-5 and V is TRBV27; D is undetermined. With 2 bases removed from V and 4 bases from J, the gap between germline ends came to 5 bases. CDR1 and CDR2 from the germline V gene are MNHEY and SMNVEV (reference sequence). The CDR3 totals 12 residues. The CDR3 reads CASSLLGETQYF. The CDR3 coding sequence is TGTGCCAGCAGTTTACTGGGAGAGACCCAGTACTTC.

This rearrangement joins TRBV6-1 to TRBJ1-2; no clear D. Trimming took 5 bases from V and 3 from J, leaving 16 bases between them. Germline loops: CDR1 MNHNS, CDR2 SASEGT. CDR3 length: 15 amino acids. In DNA, the CDR3 is TGTGCCAGCAGTCCCCGGACGGAAATAGACTATGGCTACACCTTC. Amino acid sequence: CASSPRTEIDYGYTF.

This chain uses TRBV29-1 with TRBJ2-5; no reliable D call. Germline-derived CDR1 and CDR2 are SQVTM and ANQGSEA. This CDR3 contains 11 residues. Trimming shortened V by 1 base and J by 5 bases, and 5 bases separated the two germline ends. Here the CDR3 DNA reads TGCAGCGTTGAAGTTGTCGAGACCCAGTACTTC. This codes for CSVEVVETQYF.

This chain connects TRBV6-4 to TRBJ2-1; D remains ambiguous. The CDR3 contains 16 residues. Germline V CDR1 and CDR2: MRHNA, SNTAGT. V was shortened by 0 bases and J by 11 bases, with 20 bases between the two germline ends. This CDR3 is CASSDSVSPLPPQQFF. For the CDR3, the DNA is TGTGCCAGCAGTGACTCGGTGTCGCCCCTCCCCCCCCAGCAGTTCTTC.